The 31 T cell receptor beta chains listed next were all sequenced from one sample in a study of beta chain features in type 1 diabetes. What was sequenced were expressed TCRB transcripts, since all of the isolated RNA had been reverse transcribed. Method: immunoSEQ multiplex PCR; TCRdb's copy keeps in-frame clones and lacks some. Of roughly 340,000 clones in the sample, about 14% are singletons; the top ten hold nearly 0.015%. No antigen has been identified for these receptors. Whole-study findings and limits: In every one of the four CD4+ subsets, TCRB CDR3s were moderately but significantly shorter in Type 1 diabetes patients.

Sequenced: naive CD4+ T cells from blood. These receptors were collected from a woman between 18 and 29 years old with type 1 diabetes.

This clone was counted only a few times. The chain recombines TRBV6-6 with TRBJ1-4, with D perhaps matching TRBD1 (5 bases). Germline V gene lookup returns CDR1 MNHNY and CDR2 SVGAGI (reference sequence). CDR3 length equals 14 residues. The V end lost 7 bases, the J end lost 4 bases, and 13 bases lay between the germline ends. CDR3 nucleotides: TGTGCCAGCATGGGGCCAGGACATAATGAAAAACTGTTTTTT. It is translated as CASMGPGHNEKLFF.

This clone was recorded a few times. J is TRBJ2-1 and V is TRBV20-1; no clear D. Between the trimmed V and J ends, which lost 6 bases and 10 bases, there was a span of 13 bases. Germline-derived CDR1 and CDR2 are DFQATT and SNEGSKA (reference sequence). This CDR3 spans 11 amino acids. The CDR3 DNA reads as TGCAGTGCGTTAGCCCCCCGGGAGCAGTTCTTC. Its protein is CSALAPREQFF.

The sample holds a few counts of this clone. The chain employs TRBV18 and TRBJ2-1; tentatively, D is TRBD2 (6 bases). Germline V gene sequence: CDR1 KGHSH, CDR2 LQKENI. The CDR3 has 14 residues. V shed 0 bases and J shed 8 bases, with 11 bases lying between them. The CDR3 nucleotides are TGTGCCAGCTCACCACCGACTAGTTGGGATGAGCAGTTCTTC. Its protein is CASSPPTSWDEQFF.

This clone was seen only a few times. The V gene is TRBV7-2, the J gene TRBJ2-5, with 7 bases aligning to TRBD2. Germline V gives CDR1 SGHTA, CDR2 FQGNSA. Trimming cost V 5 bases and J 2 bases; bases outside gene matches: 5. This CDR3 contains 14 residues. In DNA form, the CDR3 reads TGTGCCAGCAGCGGGGGGGGGATTCAAGAGACCCAGTACTTC. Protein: CASSGGGIQETQYF.

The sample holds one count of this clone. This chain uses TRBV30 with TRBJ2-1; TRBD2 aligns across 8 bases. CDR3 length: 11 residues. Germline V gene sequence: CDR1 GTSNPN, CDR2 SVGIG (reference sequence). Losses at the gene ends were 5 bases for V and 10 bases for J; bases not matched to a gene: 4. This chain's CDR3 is CAWEGGGEQFF. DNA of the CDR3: TGTGCCTGGGAGGGCGGGGGGGAGCAGTTCTTC.

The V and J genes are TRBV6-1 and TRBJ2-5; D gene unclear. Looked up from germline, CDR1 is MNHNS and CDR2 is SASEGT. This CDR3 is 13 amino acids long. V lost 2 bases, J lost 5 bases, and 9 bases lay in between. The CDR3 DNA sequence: TGTGCCAGCAGTGAAAGCTTCAGGGAGACCCAGTACTTC. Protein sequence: CASSESFRETQYF.

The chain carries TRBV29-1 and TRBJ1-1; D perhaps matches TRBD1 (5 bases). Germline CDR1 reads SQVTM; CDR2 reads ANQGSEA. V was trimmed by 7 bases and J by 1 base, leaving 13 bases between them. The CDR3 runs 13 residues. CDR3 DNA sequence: TGCAGCGCCCAGGGTACGAGGAACACTGAAGCTTTCTTT. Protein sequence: CSAQGTRNTEAFF. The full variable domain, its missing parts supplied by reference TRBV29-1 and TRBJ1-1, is SAVISQKPSRDICQRGTSLTIQCQVDSQVTMMFWYRQQPGQSLTLIATANQGSEATYESGFVIDKFPISRPNLTFSTLTVSNMSPEDSSIYLCSAQGTRNTEAFFGQGTRLTVV.

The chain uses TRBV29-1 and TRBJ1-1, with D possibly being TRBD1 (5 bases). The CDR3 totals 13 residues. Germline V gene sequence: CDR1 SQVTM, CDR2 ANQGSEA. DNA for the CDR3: TGCAGTGGGGTGTCCGGGGGAAAAGGTGAAGCTTTCTTT. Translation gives CSGVSGGKGEAFF.

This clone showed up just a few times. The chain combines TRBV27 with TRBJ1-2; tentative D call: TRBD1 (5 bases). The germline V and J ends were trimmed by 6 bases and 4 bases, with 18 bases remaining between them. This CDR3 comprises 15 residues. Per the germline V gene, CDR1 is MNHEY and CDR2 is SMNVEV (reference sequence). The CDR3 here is CASSPQPTAFYGYTF. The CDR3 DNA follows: TGTGCCAGCAGCCCGCAACCGACAGCGTTCTATGGCTACACCTTC.

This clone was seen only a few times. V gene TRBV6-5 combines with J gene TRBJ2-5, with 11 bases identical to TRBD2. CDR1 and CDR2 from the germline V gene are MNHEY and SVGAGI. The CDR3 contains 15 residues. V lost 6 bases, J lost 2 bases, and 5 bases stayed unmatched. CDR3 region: CASSWRTSGQETQYF. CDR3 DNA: TGTGCCAGCAGCTGGCGGACTAGCGGGCAAGAGACCCAGTACTTC.

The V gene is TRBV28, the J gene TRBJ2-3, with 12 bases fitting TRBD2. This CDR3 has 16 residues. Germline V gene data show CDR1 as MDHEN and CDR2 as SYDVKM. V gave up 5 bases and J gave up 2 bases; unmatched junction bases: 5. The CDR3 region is CASSLLAGGITDTQYF. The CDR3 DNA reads TGTGCCAGCAGTCTTCTAGCGGGAGGGATCACAGATACGCAGTATTTT.

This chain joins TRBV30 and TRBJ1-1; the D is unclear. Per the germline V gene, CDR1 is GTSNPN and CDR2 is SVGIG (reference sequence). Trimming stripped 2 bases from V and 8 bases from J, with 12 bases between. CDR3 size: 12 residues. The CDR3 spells CAWSISPSEAFF. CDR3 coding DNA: TGTGCCTGGAGTATTTCCCCCTCCGAAGCTTTCTTT.

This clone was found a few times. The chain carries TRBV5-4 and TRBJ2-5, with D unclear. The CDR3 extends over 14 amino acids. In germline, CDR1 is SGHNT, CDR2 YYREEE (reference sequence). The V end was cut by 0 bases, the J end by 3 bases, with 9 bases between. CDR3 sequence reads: CASSLVSTEETQYF. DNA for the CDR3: TGTGCCAGCAGCTTGGTATCAACGGAAGAGACCCAGTACTTC. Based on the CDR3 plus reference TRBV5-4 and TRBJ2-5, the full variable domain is ETGVTQSPTHLIKTRGQQVTLRCSSQSGHNTVSWYQQALGQGPQFIFQYYREEENGRGNFPPRFSGLQFPNYSSELNVNALELDDSALYLCASSLVSTEETQYFGPGTRLLVL.

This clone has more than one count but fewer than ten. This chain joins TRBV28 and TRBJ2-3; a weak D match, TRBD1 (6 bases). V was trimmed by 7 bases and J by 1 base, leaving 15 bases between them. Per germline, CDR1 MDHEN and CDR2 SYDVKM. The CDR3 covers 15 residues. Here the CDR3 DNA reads TGTGCCAGCACTCGACGGGACACCCGCACAGATACGCAGTATTTT. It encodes CASTRRDTRTDTQYF.

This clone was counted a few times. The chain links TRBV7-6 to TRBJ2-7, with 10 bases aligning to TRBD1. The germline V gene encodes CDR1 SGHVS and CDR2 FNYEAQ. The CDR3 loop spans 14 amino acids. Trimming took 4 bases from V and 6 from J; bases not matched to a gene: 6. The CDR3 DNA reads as TGTGCCAGCAGCTCACGAGGGACAGGGGCCGAGCAGTACGTC. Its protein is CASSSRGTGAEQYV.

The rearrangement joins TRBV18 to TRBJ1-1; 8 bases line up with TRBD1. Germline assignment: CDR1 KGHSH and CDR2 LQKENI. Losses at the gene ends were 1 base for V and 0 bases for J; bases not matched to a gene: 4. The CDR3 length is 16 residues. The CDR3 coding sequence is TGTGCCAGCTCACCACTTACAGGGGGATTGAACACTGAAGCTTTCTTT. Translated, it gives CASSPLTGGLNTEAFF.

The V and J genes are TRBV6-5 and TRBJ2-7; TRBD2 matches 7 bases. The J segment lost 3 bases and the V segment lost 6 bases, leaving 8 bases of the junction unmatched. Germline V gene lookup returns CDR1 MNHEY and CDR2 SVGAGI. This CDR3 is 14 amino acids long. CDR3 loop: CASRPAAGDYEQYV. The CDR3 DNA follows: TGTGCCAGCAGACCTGCCGCGGGGGACTACGAGCAGTACGTC.

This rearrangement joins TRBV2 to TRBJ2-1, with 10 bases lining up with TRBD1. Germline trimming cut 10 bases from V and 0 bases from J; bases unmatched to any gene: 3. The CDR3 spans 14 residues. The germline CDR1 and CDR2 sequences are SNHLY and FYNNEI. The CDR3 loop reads CATWTGGSYNEQFF. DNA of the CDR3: TGTGCCACGTGGACAGGGGGCTCCTACAATGAGCAGTTCTTC.

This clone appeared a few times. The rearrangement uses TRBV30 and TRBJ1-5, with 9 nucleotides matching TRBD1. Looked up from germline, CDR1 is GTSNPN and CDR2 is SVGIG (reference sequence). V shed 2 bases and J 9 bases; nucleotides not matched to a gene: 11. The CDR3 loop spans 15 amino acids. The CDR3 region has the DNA TGTGCCTGGAGTACAACCGGGACAGGGCTTGGGCCCCAGCATTTT. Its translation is CAWSTTGTGLGPQHF.

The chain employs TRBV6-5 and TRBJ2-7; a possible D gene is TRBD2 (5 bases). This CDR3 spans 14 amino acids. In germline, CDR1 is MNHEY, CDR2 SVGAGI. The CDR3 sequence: CASREAGHSHEQYV. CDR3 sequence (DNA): TGTGCCAGCAGGGAGGCCGGGCACTCCCACGAGCAGTACGTC.

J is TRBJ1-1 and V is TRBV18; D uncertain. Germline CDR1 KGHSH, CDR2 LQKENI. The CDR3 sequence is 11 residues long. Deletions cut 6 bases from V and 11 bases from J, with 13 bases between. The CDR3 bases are TGTGCCAGCTCCAATCTCGGGGTGGCTTTCTTT. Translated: CASSNLGVAFF.

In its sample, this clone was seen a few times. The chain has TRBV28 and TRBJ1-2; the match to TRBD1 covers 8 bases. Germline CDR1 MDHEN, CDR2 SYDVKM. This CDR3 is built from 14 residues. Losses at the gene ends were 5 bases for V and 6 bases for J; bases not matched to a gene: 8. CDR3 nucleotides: TGTGCCAGCAGTCCCGGACAGGGCGGAAATGGCTACACCTTC. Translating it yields CASSPGQGGNGYTF.

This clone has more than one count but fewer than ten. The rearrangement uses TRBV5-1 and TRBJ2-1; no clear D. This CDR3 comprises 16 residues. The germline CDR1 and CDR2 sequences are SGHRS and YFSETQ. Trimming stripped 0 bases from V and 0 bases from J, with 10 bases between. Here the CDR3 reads CASSLGLLVSYNEQFF. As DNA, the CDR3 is TGCGCCAGCAGCTTGGGGTTGCTAGTCTCCTACAATGAGCAGTTCTTC.

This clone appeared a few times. The CDR3 sequence is CASSLLAANTGELFF. The CDR3 DNA follows: TGTGCCAGCAGCTTGCTCGCGGCGAACACCGGGGAGCTGTTTTTT. The gene calls are TRBV11-2 and TRBJ2-2; D gene unclear. Trimming stripped 3 bases from V and 0 bases from J, with 8 bases between. The germline gives CDR1 SGHAT, CDR2 FQNNGV. The CDR3 spans 15 residues.

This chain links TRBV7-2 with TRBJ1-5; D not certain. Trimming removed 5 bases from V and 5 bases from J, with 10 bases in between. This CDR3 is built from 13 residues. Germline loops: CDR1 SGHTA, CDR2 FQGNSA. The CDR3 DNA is TGTGCCAGCAGCCCACGACGGGATCAGCCCCAGCATTTT. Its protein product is CASSPRRDQPQHF.

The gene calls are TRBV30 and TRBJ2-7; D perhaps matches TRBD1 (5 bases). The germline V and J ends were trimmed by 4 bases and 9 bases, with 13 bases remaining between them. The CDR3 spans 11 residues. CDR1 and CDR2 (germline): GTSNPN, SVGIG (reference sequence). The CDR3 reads CAWKGNLGQYF. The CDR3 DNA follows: TGTGCCTGGAAGGGGAATCTGGGGCAGTACTTC.

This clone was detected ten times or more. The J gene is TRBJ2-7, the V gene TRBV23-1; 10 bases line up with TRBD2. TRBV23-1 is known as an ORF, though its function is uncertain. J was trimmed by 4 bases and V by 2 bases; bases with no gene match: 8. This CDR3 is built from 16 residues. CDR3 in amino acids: CASSQLAGESRYEQYF. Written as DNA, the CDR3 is TGCGCCAGCAGTCAACTAGCGGGAGAATCTAGGTACGAGCAGTACTTC.

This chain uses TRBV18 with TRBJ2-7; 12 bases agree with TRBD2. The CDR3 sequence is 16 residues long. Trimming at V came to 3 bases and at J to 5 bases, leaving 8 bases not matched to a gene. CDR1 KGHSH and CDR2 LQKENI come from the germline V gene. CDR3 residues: CASSPRGLAGIDEQYF. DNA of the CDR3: TGTGCCAGCTCACCCCGTGGACTAGCGGGAATCGACGAGCAGTACTTC.

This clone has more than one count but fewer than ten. CDR3 loop: CASSQPDTRNTIYF. CDR3 coding DNA: TGTGCCAGCAGCCAGCCCGACACCCGAAACACCATATATTTT. The J gene is TRBJ1-3, the V gene TRBV4-2; D remains ambiguous. The V gene lost 3 bases and the J gene lost 5 bases, with 11 bases spanning the gap. Germline lookup yields CDR1 LGHNA and CDR2 YNFKEQ. The CDR3 runs 14 residues.

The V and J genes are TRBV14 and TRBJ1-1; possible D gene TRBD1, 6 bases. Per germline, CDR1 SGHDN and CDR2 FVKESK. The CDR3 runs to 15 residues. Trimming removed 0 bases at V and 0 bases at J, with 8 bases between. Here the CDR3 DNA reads TGTGCCAGCAGCCAAGACAGGGGAGTGAACACTGAAGCTTTCTTT. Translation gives CASSQDRGVNTEAFF.

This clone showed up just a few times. The CDR3 coding sequence is TGTGCCACCAGCAGAGATGTTGGGAGTAGCGGTCTCACAGATACGCAGTATTTT. Translation gives CATSRDVGSSGLTDTQYF. V is TRBV15 and J is TRBJ2-3; a possible D gene is TRBD2 (6 bases). Deletions cut 0 bases from V and 2 bases from J, with 18 bases between. Per germline, CDR1 LNHNV and CDR2 YYDKDF (reference sequence). The CDR3 runs to 18 residues.